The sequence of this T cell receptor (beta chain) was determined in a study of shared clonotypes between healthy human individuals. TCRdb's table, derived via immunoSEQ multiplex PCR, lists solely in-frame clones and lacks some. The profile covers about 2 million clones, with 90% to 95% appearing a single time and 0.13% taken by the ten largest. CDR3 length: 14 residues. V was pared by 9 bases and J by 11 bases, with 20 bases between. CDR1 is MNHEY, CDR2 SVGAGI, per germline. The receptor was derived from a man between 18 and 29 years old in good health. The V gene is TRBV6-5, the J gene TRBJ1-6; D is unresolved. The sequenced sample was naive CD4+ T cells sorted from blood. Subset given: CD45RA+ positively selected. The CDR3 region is CASAREASLPPLHF. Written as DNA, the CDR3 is TGTGCCAGTGCAAGGGAAGCTAGTTTACCACCCCTCCACTTT.